This T cell receptor beta chain appears in the sequencing data of a study of blood T cell repertoires in COVID-19. Whole-study context: Sites in the United States, Italy and Spain provided acute and convalescent COVID-19 samples. Sample material is recorded as cDNA or gDNA derived from T cells, B-cell-depleted T cells, or PBMCs.

CDR1 and CDR2 from the germline V gene are SQVTM and ANQGSEA. This CDR3 comprises 14 residues. After removal of 3 bases from V and 3 bases from J, the junction contained 7 bases not matched to a gene. In the original analysis: Estimation of nucleated cell counts relied on the amplification of reference gene primers. Assay used: immunoSEQ multiplex PCR; TCRdb lists only in-frame clones, some missing. Clone size and V and J calls were adopted from that table, with D and trimming inferred from the DNA. The table lists hundreds of thousands of clones, roughly 91% of them singletons. V gene TRBV29-1 combines with J gene TRBJ1-2; TRBD1 matches at 7 bases. The clonotype originates from an older woman in a cohort exposed to, infected with or recovered from COVID-19 (not recorded which). What was sequenced was PBMCs or T cells enriched from blood (not recorded which). The CDR3: CSVEAGGEDYGYTF. The CDR3 nucleotides read TGCAGCGTTGAGGCAGGGGGTGAGGACTATGGCTACACCTTC.